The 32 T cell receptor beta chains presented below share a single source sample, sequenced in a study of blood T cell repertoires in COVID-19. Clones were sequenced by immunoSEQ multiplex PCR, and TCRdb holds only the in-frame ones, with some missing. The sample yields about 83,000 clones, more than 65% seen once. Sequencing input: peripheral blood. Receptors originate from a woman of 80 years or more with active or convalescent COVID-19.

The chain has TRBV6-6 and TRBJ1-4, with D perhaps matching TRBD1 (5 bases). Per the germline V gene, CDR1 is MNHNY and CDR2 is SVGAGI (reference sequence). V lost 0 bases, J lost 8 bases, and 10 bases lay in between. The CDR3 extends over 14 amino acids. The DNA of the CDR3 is TGTGCCAGCAGTTACTCCCAGGGATGGGAAAAACTGTTTTTT. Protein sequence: CASSYSQGWEKLFF.

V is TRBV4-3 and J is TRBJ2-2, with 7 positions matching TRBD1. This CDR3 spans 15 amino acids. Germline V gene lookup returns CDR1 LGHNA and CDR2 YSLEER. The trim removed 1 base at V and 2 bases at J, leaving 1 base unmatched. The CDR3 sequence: CASSQGDRNTGELFF. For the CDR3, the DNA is TGCGCCAGCAGCCAAGGGGACAGAAACACCGGGGAGCTGTTTTTT.

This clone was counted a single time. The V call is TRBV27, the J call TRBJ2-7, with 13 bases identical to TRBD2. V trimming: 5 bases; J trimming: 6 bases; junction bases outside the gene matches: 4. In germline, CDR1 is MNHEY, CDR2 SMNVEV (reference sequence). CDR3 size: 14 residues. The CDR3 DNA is TGTGCCAGCAGTCCCGGGACTAGCGGGACCGAGCAGTACTTC. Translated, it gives CASSPGTSGTEQYF.

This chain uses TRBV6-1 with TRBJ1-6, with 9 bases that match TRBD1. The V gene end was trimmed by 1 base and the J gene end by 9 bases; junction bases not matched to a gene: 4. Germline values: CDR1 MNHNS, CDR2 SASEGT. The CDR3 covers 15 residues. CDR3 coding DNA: TGTGCCAGCAGTGAAGGGACAGGGGATTTTTCACCCCTCCACTTT. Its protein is CASSEGTGDFSPLHF.

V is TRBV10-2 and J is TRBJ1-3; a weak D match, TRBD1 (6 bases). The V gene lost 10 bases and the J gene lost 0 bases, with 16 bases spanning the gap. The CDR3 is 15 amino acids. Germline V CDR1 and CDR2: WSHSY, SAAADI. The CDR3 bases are TGCGCCACGTTCAGCAGGGGATCCTCTGGAAACACCATATATTTT. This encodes CATFSRGSSGNTIYF.

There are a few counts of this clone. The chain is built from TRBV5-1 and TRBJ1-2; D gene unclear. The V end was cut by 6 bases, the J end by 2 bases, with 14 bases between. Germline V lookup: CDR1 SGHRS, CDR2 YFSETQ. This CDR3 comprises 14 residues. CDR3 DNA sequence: TGCGCCAGCAAGAGGGTCAGAGGGAACTATGGCTACACCTTC. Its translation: CASKRVRGNYGYTF.

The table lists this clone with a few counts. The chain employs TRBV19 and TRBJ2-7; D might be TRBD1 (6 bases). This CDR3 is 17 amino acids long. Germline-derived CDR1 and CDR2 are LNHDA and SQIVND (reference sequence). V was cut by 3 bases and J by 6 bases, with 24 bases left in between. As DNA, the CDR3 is TGTGCCAGTAGTATTGGCCCACGGACAGACCCCAGGGGCGAGCAGTACTTC. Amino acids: CASSIGPRTDPRGEQYF.

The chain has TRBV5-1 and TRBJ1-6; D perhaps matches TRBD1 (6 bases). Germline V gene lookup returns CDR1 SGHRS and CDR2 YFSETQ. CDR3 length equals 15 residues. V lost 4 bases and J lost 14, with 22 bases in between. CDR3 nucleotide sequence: TGCGCCAGCAGCCCCCAGCAGGACAGAGGAAGAACCCTCCACTTT. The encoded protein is CASSPQQDRGRTLHF.

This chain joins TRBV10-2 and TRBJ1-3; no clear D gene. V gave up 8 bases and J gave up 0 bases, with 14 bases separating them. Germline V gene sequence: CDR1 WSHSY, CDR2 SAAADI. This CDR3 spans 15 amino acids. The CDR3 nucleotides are TGCGCCAGCTCCCAGGTGGCAGTCTCTGGAAACACCATATATTTT. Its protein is CASSQVAVSGNTIYF.

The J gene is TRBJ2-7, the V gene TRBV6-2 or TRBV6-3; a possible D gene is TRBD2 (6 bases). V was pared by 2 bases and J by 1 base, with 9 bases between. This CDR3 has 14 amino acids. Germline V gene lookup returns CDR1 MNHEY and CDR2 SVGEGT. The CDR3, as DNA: TGTGCCAGCAGTTACGGGACTCATTCCTACGAGCAGTACTTC. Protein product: CASSYGTHSYEQYF.

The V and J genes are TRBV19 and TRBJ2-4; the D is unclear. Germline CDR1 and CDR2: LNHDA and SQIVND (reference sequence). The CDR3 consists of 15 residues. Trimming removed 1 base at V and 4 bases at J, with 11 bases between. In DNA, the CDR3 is TGTGCCAGTAGTATAGCCCTAGGCCAGAAAAACATTCAGTACTTC. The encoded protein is CASSIALGQKNIQYF.

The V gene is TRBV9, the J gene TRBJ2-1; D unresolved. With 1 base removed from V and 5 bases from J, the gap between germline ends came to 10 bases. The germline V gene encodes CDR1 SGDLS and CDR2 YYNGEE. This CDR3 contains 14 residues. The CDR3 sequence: CASSVSGSNNEQFF. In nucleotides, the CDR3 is TGTGCCAGCAGCGTAAGTGGCAGTAACAATGAGCAGTTCTTC.

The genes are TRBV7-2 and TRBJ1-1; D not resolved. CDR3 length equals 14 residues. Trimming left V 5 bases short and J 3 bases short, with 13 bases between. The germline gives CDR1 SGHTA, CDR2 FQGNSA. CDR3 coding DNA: TGTGCCAGCAGCGGAGGGCCCGGGGACACTGAAGCTTTCTTT. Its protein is CASSGGPGDTEAFF.

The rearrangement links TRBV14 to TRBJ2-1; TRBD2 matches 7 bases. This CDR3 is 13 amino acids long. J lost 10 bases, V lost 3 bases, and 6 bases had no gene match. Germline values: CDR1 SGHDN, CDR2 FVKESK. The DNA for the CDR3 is TGTGCCAGCAGCCACCTAGGGAGGGTGGAGCAGTTCTTC. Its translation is CASSHLGRVEQFF.

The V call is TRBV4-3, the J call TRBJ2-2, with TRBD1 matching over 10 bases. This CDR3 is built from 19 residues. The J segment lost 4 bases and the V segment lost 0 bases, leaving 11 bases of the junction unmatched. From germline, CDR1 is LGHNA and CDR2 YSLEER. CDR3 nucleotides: TGCGCCAGCAGCCAAGATTCAACCACCGACAGGGGGCCCACCGGGGAGCTGTTTTTT. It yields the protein CASSQDSTTDRGPTGELFF.

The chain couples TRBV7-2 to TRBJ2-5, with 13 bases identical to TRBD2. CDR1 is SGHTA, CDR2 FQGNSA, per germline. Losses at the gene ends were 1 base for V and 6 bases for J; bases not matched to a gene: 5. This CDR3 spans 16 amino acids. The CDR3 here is CASSLGLAGGGKTQYF. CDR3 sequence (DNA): TGTGCCAGCAGCTTAGGACTAGCGGGGGGAGGGAAGACCCAGTACTTC.

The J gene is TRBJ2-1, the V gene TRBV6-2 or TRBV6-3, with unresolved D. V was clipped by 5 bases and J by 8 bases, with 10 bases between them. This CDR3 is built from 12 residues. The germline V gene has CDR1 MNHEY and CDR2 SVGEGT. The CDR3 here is CASSIGRDEQFF. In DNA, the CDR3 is TGTGCCAGCAGTATCGGCCGGGATGAGCAGTTCTTC.

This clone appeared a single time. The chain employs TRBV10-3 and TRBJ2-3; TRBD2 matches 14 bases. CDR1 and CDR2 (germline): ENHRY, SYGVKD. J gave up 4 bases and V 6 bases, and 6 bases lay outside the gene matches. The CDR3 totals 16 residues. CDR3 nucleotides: TGTGCCATCAGCTCGACTAGCGGGGGGGCTGCAGATACGCAGTATTTT. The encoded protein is CAISSTSGGAADTQYF.

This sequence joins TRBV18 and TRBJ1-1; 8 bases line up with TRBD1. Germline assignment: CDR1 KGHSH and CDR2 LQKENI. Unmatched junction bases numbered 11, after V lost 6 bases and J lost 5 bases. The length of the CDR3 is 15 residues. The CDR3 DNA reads TGTGCCAGCTCTCTTTATCAGGGGGCGGCTACTGAAGCTTTCTTT. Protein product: CASSLYQGAATEAFF.

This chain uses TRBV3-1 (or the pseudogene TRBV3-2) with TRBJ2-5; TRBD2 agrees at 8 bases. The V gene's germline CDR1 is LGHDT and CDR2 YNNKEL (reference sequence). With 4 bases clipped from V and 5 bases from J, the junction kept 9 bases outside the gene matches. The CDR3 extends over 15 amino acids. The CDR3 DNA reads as TGTGCCAGCAGCCCCGACAGCGGGGGAGACGAGACCCAGTACTTC. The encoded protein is CASSPDSGGDETQYF.

CDR3 coding DNA: TGCGCCAGCAGGTCTACAGGGAAGGGGATTGAAAAACTGTTTTTT. Translating gives CASRSTGKGIEKLFF. The rearrangement links TRBV5-1 to TRBJ1-4; possibly TRBD1 for D (6 bases). Germline CDR1 is SGHRS and CDR2 is YFSETQ. The CDR3 covers 15 residues. V lost 5 bases and J 7 bases, leaving 18 bases between the germline ends.

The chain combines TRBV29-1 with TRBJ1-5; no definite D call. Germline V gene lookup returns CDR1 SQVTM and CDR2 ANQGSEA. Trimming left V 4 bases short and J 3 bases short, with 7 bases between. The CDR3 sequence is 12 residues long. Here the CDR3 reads CSVGADNQPQHF. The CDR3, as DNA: TGCAGCGTTGGGGCTGACAATCAGCCCCAGCATTTT.

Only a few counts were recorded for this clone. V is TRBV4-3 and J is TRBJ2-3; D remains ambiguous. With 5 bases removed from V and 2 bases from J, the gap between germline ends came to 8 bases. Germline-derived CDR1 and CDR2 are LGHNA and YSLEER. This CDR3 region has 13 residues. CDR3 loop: CASSRVITDTQYF. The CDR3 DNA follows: TGCGCCAGCAGCAGAGTGATCACAGATACGCAGTATTTT.

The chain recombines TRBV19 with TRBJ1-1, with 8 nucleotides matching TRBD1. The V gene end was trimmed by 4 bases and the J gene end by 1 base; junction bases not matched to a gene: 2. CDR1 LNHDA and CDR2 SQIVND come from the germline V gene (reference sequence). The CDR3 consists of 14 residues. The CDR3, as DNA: TGTGCCAGTAGTAGGGGACAGGAGAACACTGAAGCTTTCTTT. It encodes CASSRGQENTEAFF.

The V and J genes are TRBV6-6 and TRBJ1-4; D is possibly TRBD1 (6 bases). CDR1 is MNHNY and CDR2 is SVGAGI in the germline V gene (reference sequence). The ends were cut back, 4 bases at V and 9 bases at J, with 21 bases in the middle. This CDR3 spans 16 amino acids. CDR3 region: CASSSTLGGGAKKLFF. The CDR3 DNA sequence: TGTGCCAGCAGTTCTACGCTGGGGGGGGGCGCGAAAAAACTGTTTTTT.

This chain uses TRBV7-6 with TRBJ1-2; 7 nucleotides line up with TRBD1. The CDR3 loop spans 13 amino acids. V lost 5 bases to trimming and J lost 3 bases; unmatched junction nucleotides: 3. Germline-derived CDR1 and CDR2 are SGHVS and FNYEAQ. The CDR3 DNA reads TGTGCCAGCAGCCCCGACAGGGACTATGGCTACACCTTC. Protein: CASSPDRDYGYTF.

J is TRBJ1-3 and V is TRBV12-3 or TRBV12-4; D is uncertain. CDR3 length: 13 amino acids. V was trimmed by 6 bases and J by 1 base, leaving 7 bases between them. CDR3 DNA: TGTGCCAGCAGCCCCCCGTCTGGAAACACCATATATTTT. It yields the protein CASSPPSGNTIYF.

As DNA, the CDR3 is TGTGCCATCAGGGGGCCAACCTACGAGCAGTACTTC. This encodes CAIRGPTYEQYF. The chain links TRBV5-4 to TRBJ2-7; 8 bases fit TRBD1. This CDR3 has 12 residues. Germline V gives CDR1 SGHNT, CDR2 YYREEE (reference sequence). V lost 9 bases and J lost 2; bases outside the gene matches: 4.

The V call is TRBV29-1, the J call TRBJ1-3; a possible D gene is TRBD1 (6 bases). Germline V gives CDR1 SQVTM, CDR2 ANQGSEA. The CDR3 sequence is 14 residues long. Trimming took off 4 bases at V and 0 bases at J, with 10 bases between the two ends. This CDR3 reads CSVGQGNSGNTIYF. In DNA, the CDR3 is TGCAGCGTTGGCCAGGGGAACTCTGGAAACACCATATATTTT. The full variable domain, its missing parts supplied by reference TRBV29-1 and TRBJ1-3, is SAVISQKPSRDICQRGTSLTIQCQVDSQVTMMFWYRQQPGQSLTLIATANQGSEATYESGFVIDKFPISRPNLTFSTLTVSNMSPEDSSIYLCSVGQGNSGNTIYFGEGSWLTVV.

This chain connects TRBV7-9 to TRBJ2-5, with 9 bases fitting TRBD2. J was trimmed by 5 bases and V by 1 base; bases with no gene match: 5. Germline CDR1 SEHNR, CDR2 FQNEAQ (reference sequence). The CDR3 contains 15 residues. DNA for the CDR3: TGTGCCAGCAGCTTAGGGACTAGCGTCGGGGAGACCCAGTACTTC. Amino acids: CASSLGTSVGETQYF. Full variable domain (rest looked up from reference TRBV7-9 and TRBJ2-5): DTGVSQNPRHKITKRGQNVTFRCDPISEHNRLYWYRQTLGQGPEFLTYFQNEAQLEKSRLLSDRFSAERPKGSFSTLEIQRTEQGDSAMYLCASSLGTSVGETQYFGPGTRLLVL.

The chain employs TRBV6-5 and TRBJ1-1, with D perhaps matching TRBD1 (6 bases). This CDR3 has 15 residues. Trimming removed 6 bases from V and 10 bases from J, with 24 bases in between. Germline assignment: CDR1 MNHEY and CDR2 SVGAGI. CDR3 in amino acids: CASSYPPSGAGGAFF. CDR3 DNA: TGTGCCAGCAGCTATCCCCCTTCAGGGGCGGGGGGAGCTTTCTTT.

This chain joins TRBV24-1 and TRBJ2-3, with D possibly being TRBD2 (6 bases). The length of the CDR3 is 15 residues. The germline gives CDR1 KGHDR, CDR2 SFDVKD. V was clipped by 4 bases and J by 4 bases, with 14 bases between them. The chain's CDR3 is CATSDPGLGADTQYF. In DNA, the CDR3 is TGTGCCACCAGTGACCCGGGACTCGGCGCAGATACGCAGTATTTT.